The 20 T cell receptor beta chains below were found in one sample sequenced in a study of cytomegalovirus exposure and HLA in healthy donors. The PCR was carried out with 60 Vbeta primers and 13 Jbeta primers. Method: immunoSEQ multiplex PCR; TCRdb's copy keeps in-frame clones and lacks some. The data show 150,000 to 200,000 clones, about 80% seen once. Sequenced input: PBMCs. The receptors stem from a woman aged 25-40 years in good health and CMV-seropositive.

The chain joins TRBV7-9 to TRBJ2-1, with 12 bases fitting TRBD1. Unmatched junction bases numbered 7, after V lost 5 bases and J lost 8 bases. Germline CDR1 and CDR2: SEHNR and FQNEAQ (reference sequence). The CDR3 spans 15 residues. The CDR3 region has the DNA TGTGCCAGCAGCCACCGGGACAGGGGGCCCTATGAGCAGTTCTTC. This gives the protein CASSHRDRGPYEQFF.

V is TRBV11-2 and J is TRBJ2-7, with TRBD1 matching 7 bases. Germline CDR1 and CDR2: SGHAT and FQNNGV. There are 15 residues in the CDR3. The V gene end was trimmed by 5 bases and the J gene end by 3 bases; junction bases not matched to a gene: 10. In DNA, the CDR3 is TGTGCCAGCAGCCCTAGCCGGGACAGAGACTACGAGCAGTACTTC. Encoded protein: CASSPSRDRDYEQYF.

This rearrangement joins TRBV28 to TRBJ1-1; perhaps TRBD1 as D (5 bases). This CDR3 has 14 amino acids. The V end lost 7 bases, the J end lost 0 bases, and 12 bases lay between the germline ends. Germline V gene lookup returns CDR1 MDHEN and CDR2 SYDVKM. The CDR3 DNA follows: TGTGCCAGCAAGCAAGACAGAATGAACACTGAAGCTTTCTTT. Protein product: CASKQDRMNTEAFF. The variable domain in full, completed from reference TRBV28 and TRBJ1-1, reads DVKVTQSSRYLVKRTGEKVFLECVQDMDHENMFWYRQDPGLGLRLIYFSYDVKMKEKGDIPEGYSVSREKKERFSLILESASTNQTSMYLCASKQDRMNTEAFFGQGTRLTVV.

The chain links TRBV5-1 to TRBJ2-7, with TRBD2 identical over 13 bases. The V gene end was trimmed by 0 bases and the J gene end by 2 bases; junction bases not matched to a gene: 14. The CDR3 is 20 residues long. Germline CDR1 SGHRS, CDR2 YFSETQ. The CDR3 here is CASSLAPFRTSGSFTYEQYF. The CDR3 region has the DNA TGCGCCAGCAGCTTGGCACCCTTCCGGACTAGCGGGAGCTTTACCTACGAGCAGTACTTC.

The rearrangement uses TRBV2 and TRBJ1-2; no reliable D call. The germline CDR1 and CDR2 sequences are SNHLY and FYNNEI. The CDR3 loop spans 13 amino acids. V shed 7 bases and J shed 4 bases, with 13 bases lying between them. CDR3 nucleotides: TGTGCCAGCACGGGAATCGGAGGCTATGGCTACACCTTC. Its translation: CASTGIGGYGYTF.

With regard to this clone: Sequence at one end of the junction differs from germline and may be a read error. The chain recombines TRBV2 with TRBJ2-1, with D possibly TRBD2 on 6 matching bases. Germline lookup yields CDR1 SNHLY and CDR2 FYNNEI. CDR3 length: 12 residues. CDR3 sequence reads: CATSGGRSEKFF. DNA of the CDR3: TGTGCCACCTCAGGTGGGAGGTCTGAGAAGTTCTTC. Supplemented by reference TRBV2 and TRBJ2-1, the full variable domain reads EPEVTQTPSHQVTQMGQEVILRCVPISNHLYFYWYRQILGQKVEFLVSFYNNEISEKSEIFDDQFSVERPDGSNFTLKIRSTKLEDSAMYFCATSGGRSEKFFGPGTRLTVL.

The genes are TRBV19 and TRBJ2-6, with D maybe TRBD1 (6 bases). CDR1 and CDR2 from the germline V gene are LNHDA and SQIVND (reference sequence). CDR3 length equals 16 residues. Between the trimmed V and J ends, which lost 4 bases and 4 bases, there was a span of 14 bases. In DNA, the CDR3 is TGTGCCAGTAGTAAAATACAGGGATCCGGGGCCAACGTCCTGACTTTC. It encodes CASSKIQGSGANVLTF.

In its sample, this clone was seen a few times. The rearrangement joins TRBV5-4 to TRBJ2-7; TRBD2 aligns across 11 bases. The V segment lost 4 bases and the J segment 7 bases; nucleotides outside the gene matches: 10. The V gene's germline CDR1 is SGHNT and CDR2 YYREEE (reference sequence). This CDR3 spans 15 amino acids. This CDR3 reads CASSVGVASGREQYF. CDR3 nucleotide sequence: TGTGCCAGCAGCGTGGGGGTAGCTAGCGGGAGGGAGCAGTACTTC. The whole variable domain, filled in from reference TRBV5-4 and TRBJ2-7, reads ETGVTQSPTHLIKTRGQQVTLRCSSQSGHNTVSWYQQALGQGPQFIFQYYREEENGRGNFPPRFSGLQFPNYSSELNVNALELDDSALYLCASSVGVASGREQYFGPGTRLTVT.

The CDR3 reads CAGGSILEQYF. The CDR3 nucleotides read TGTGCCGGGGGGAGCATACTAGAGCAGTACTTC. V and J are TRBV15 and TRBJ2-7, with D perhaps TRBD2 (6 bases). Trimming cost V 11 bases and J 7 bases, with 15 bases left between them. Germline V gene data show CDR1 as LNHNV and CDR2 as YYDKDF (reference sequence). The CDR3 sequence is 11 residues long.

The rearrangement links TRBV7-9 to TRBJ2-3; no firm D call. The V end was cut by 2 bases, the J end by 5 bases, with 14 bases between. The CDR3 consists of 15 residues. Germline CDR1 and CDR2: SEHNR and FQNEAQ (reference sequence). CDR3 DNA: TGTGCCAGCAGCTTACGCAGGCGTGGTGGAGATACGCAGTATTTT. Translated: CASSLRRRGGDTQYF.

The chain joins TRBV30 to TRBJ1-4; TRBD1 is a possible D gene (5 bases). The ends were cut back, 3 bases at V and 7 bases at J, with 15 bases in the middle. Germline V gene data show CDR1 as GTSNPN and CDR2 as SVGIG (reference sequence). The length of the CDR3 is 14 residues. In DNA, the CDR3 is TGTGCCTGGAGGTCGGGGGGGGGAAGTGAAAAACTGTTTTTT. This translates into CAWRSGGGSEKLFF.

This clone was observed a single time. V is TRBV5-4 and J is TRBJ1-6, with D possibly TRBD1 on 6 matching bases. Germline loops: CDR1 SGHNT, CDR2 YYREEE (reference sequence). The CDR3 loop spans 14 amino acids. Trimming cost V 3 bases and J 6 bases, with 10 bases left between them. CDR3 protein: CASSSGQLNSPLHF. The DNA for the CDR3 is TGTGCCAGCAGCTCCGGACAGCTTAATTCACCCCTCCACTTT.

The CDR3 here is CASNYGTNTYEQYF. The CDR3, as DNA: TGCGCCAGCAACTATGGGACTAACACCTACGAGCAGTACTTC. The chain is built from TRBV5-1 and TRBJ2-7; 7 positions agree with TRBD2. CDR3 length: 14 amino acids. Per germline, CDR1 SGHRS and CDR2 YFSETQ. The V gene end was trimmed by 6 bases and the J gene end by 2 bases; junction bases not matched to a gene: 8.

This clone was observed a single time. The rearrangement links TRBV4-1 to TRBJ2-1; 16 positions agree with TRBD2. The V and J ends lost 0 bases and 5 bases, in that order; junction bases with no gene match: 10. Germline CDR1 MGHRA, CDR2 YSYEKL. The CDR3 loop spans 20 amino acids. The CDR3 DNA follows: TGCGCCAGCAGCCAAGATGGAGGGGGACTAGCGGGGGGGCGACACAATGAGCAGTTCTTC. It specifies CASSQDGGGLAGGRHNEQFF.

The J gene is TRBJ2-7, the V gene TRBV28; D perhaps matches TRBD2 (6 bases). Trimming cost V 5 bases and J 2 bases, with 13 bases left between them. The CDR3 totals 14 residues. The germline CDR1 and CDR2 sequences are MDHEN and SYDVKM. The CDR3 region has the DNA TGTGCCAGCAGTCCCTCATGGACTACCTACGAGCAGTACTTC. This encodes CASSPSWTTYEQYF.

The rearrangement joins TRBV11-2 to TRBJ2-2, with 7 bases matching TRBD1. Per germline, CDR1 SGHAT and CDR2 FQNNGV. The CDR3 totals 15 residues. The ends lost 10 bases at V and 1 base at J; junction bases unmatched: 9. CDR3 residues: CATPLDRENTGELFF. The CDR3 region has the DNA TGTGCCACCCCCCTCGACAGGGAGAACACCGGGGAGCTGTTTTTT.

This clone was detected only a few times. The gene calls are TRBV7-9 and TRBJ1-2; maybe TRBD1 (5 bases). The V gene lost 1 base and the J gene lost 2 bases, with 8 bases spanning the gap. The length of the CDR3 is 14 residues. Per the germline V gene, CDR1 is SEHNR and CDR2 is FQNEAQ (reference sequence). The CDR3 reads CASSLGGGNYGYTF. CDR3 sequence (DNA): TGTGCCAGCAGCTTAGGCGGGGGGAACTATGGCTACACCTTC.

The chain uses TRBV7-3 and TRBJ2-7; TRBD2 agrees at 8 bases. Germline trimming cut 5 bases from V and 3 bases from J; bases unmatched to any gene: 9. Germline V gene lookup returns CDR1 SGHTA and CDR2 FQGTGA. The CDR3 totals 15 residues. As DNA, the CDR3 is TGTGCCAGCAGCCCCGAGGGCGGGGGGCTCTACGAGCAGTACTTC. Its translation: CASSPEGGGLYEQYF.

The chain links TRBV7-8 to TRBJ2-7, with 7 bases aligning to TRBD1. The V and J ends lost 7 bases and 6 bases, in that order; junction bases with no gene match: 9. CDR3 length: 13 amino acids. CDR1 and CDR2 (germline): SGHVS, FQNEAQ. CDR3 coding DNA: TGTGCCAGCAACCCGACAGGGTCGGTCGAGCAGTACTTC. Its protein product is CASNPTGSVEQYF.

The CDR3 nucleotides read TGTGCCAGCAGCCCAGACAGGGCGGACTCACCCCTCCACTTT. Its protein product is CASSPDRADSPLHF. The rearrangement joins TRBV7-9 to TRBJ1-6, with 7 bases lining up with TRBD1. CDR1 is SEHNR, CDR2 FQNEAQ, per germline (reference sequence). This CDR3 has 14 amino acids. V trimming: 5 bases; J trimming: 10 bases; junction bases outside the gene matches: 8.